One sample yielded the 20 T cell receptor beta chains listed below, sequenced in a study of T-cell reconstitution after alpha-beta-depleted transplantation in children. During its preparation, the TCRbeta library received unique molecular identifiers. In TCRdb, the PCR reads were re-called with MiXCR into one record per CDR3 protein. The sample has roughly 420,000 distinct CDR3 sequences, 15% to 20% seen once. This material consisted of PBMCs, mostly from graft donor cells, taken 360 days after TCRalphabeta/CD19-depleted stem cell transplant. The receptor set was obtained from a boy under two years old who had a stem cell transplant for Wiskott-Aldrich syndrome, so the T cells may come from the graft donor.

This clonotype was counted a few times. The V gene is TRBV5-1, the J gene TRBJ2-3; D possibly corresponds to TRBD1 (5 bases). The CDR3 length is 16 residues. Trimming took 4 bases from V and 4 from J, leaving 19 bases between them. The germline CDR1 and CDR2 sequences are SGHRS and YFSETQ. In DNA form, the CDR3 reads TGCGCCAGCAGCCCCGAAGGGGCTTCGATGGCAGATACGCAGTATTTT. As protein: CASSPEGASMADTQYF.

This clonotype was seen only a few times. The chain employs TRBV7-9 and TRBJ2-1; TRBD2 might be the D (5 bases). This CDR3 is built from 16 residues. Germline V gene data show CDR1 as SEHNR and CDR2 as FQNEAQ (reference sequence). V was shortened by 3 bases and J by 5 bases, with 17 bases between the two germline ends. The CDR3 protein is CASSFGLLLGDNEQFF. CDR3 nucleotide sequence: TGTGCCAGCAGCTTTGGACTCCTACTAGGTGACAATGAGCAGTTCTTC.

This clonotype was seen only a few times. CDR3 sequence reads: CASSLEGVPHEQYF. In DNA, the CDR3 is TGCGCCAGCAGCTTGGAAGGGGTTCCCCACGAGCAGTACTTC. This chain joins TRBV5-1 and TRBJ2-7; the D gene is possibly TRBD1 (5 bases). The V gene's germline CDR1 is SGHRS and CDR2 YFSETQ. The CDR3 totals 14 residues. Trimming stripped 0 bases from V and 5 bases from J, with 12 bases between.

The chain joins TRBV10-2 to TRBJ1-2, with 8 nucleotides matching TRBD1. The CDR3 has 15 residues. V was clipped by 4 bases and J by 7 bases; unmatched bases: 11. In germline, CDR1 is WSHSY, CDR2 SAAADI. The CDR3 spells CASSGRDRRIGGYTF. The CDR3 nucleotides read TGCGCCAGCAGTGGCCGGGACAGGAGGATCGGTGGCTACACCTTC.

This clonotype was seen a handful of times. This chain connects TRBV5-1 to TRBJ2-2, with D maybe TRBD1 (6 bases). The V gene's germline CDR1 is SGHRS and CDR2 YFSETQ. This CDR3 is built from 14 residues. V lost 8 bases to trimming and J lost 2 bases, with 13 bases between them. CDR3 residues: CASRSRGNTGELFF. CDR3 DNA sequence: TGCGCCAGTCGTTCCAGGGGAAACACCGGGGAGCTGTTTTTT.

V is TRBV13 and J is TRBJ2-1; 9 nucleotides match TRBD1. Per germline, CDR1 PRHDT and CDR2 FYEKMQ (reference sequence). J lost 4 bases, V lost 3 bases, and 7 bases had no gene match. This CDR3 is built from 16 residues. The CDR3 reads CASSFLGQGRYNEQFF. CDR3 in DNA: TGTGCCAGCAGCTTCTTAGGACAGGGGCGATACAATGAGCAGTTCTTC.

The chain recombines TRBV12-3 or TRBV12-4 with TRBJ1-1; D is unclear. Trimming cost V 2 bases and J 3 bases, with 13 bases left between them. The CDR3 consists of 15 residues. The CDR3 sequence is CASSLRSPGYTEAFF. CDR3 nucleotide sequence: TGTGCCAGCAGTTTAAGGTCCCCGGGATACACTGAAGCTTTCTTT.

In DNA, the CDR3 is TGTGCCAGCAGCTGGGTGGGGAGAACAGATACGCAGTATTTT. Its protein product is CASSWVGRTDTQYF. This chain connects TRBV5-4 to TRBJ2-3; D is perhaps TRBD2 (5 bases). V was trimmed by 3 bases and J by 3 bases, leaving 11 bases between them. The CDR3 consists of 14 residues. In germline, CDR1 is SGHNT, CDR2 YYREEE (reference sequence).

This clonotype showed up many times. The chain recombines TRBV5-1 with TRBJ2-1; no clear D. This CDR3 region has 14 residues. V lost 0 bases, J lost 3 bases, and 7 bases lay in between. Germline V gene sequence: CDR1 SGHRS, CDR2 YFSETQ. The chain's CDR3 is CASSLVADYNEQFF. Here the CDR3 DNA reads TGCGCCAGCAGCTTGGTAGCAGACTACAATGAGCAGTTCTTC.

The V and J genes are TRBV2 and TRBJ1-1; D is undetermined. This CDR3 is built from 11 residues. Trimming pared 4 bases from V and 4 bases from J, leaving 4 bases between. CDR1 and CDR2 from the germline V gene are SNHLY and FYNNEI. The CDR3 bases are TGTGCCAGCAGTGTTAGCACTGAAGCTTTCTTT. Residues: CASSVSTEAFF.

In this sample, this clonotype turned up a few times. The chain recombines TRBV20-1 with TRBJ2-2; possibly TRBD1 or TRBD2 for D (5 bases each). This CDR3 has 16 amino acids. V lost 0 bases to trimming and J lost 4 bases, with 15 bases between them. The germline V gene encodes CDR1 DFQATT and CDR2 SNEGSKA (reference sequence). The CDR3 loop is CSARDGGGDRTGELFF. CDR3 nucleotides: TGCAGTGCTAGAGATGGTGGGGGAGATCGCACCGGGGAGCTGTTTTTT.

V usage is TRBV20-1 and J usage is TRBJ1-1; no clear D. The CDR3 is made up of 16 amino acids. The germline V gene has CDR1 DFQATT and CDR2 SNEGSKA (reference sequence). Trimming stripped 1 base from V and 1 base from J, with 16 bases between. Here the CDR3 DNA reads TGCAGTGCTAGAGTTAGGATGGTACAGCGGAACACTGAAGCTTTCTTT. Its protein product is CSARVRMVQRNTEAFF.

The chain is built from TRBV5-1 and TRBJ2-5; the D gene could be TRBD1 or TRBD2 (5 bases each). The CDR3 is 14 amino acids. Trimming took off 4 bases at V and 4 bases at J, with 14 bases between the two ends. Germline-derived CDR1 and CDR2 are SGHRS and YFSETQ. The CDR3 reads CASSPRVRGETQYF. For the CDR3, the DNA is TGCGCCAGCAGCCCCCGAGTGAGGGGAGAGACCCAGTACTTC.

CDR3 nucleotides: TGTGCCAGCAGTTTATCCCAGAGCTCCTACAATGAGCAGTTCTTC. Its protein product is CASSLSQSSYNEQFF. This sequence joins TRBV27 and TRBJ2-1, with unresolved D. The germline V and J ends were trimmed by 0 bases and 0 bases, with 6 bases remaining between them. The CDR3 runs to 15 residues. CDR1 MNHEY and CDR2 SMNVEV come from the germline V gene (reference sequence).

There are a few counts of this clonotype. The chain links TRBV18 to TRBJ1-2; 7 positions agree with TRBD1. CDR1 KGHSH and CDR2 LQKENI come from the germline V gene. The CDR3 consists of 14 residues. J lost 3 bases, V lost 3 bases, and 4 bases had no gene match. CDR3 in DNA: TGTGCCAGCTCACCTGCAGGGGGTGACTATGGCTACACCTTC. Protein sequence: CASSPAGGDYGYTF.

This clonotype was seen repeatedly, ten times or more. This chain links TRBV12-3 or TRBV12-4 with TRBJ2-1, with D unresolved. The CDR3 totals 13 residues. V was shortened by 3 bases and J by 6 bases, with 9 bases between the two germline ends. The CDR3 DNA is TGTGCCAGCAGTTTTGGTACCTCCAATGAGCAGTTCTTC. Protein: CASSFGTSNEQFF.

This clonotype showed up many times. This sequence joins TRBV11-1 and TRBJ2-1; TRBD2 aligns across 9 bases. Germline CDR1 is SGHAT and CDR2 is FQDESV (reference sequence). The CDR3 has 18 residues. Losses at the gene ends were 4 bases for V and 4 bases for J; bases not matched to a gene: 14. The CDR3 loop is CASSSPRAGGLLYNEQFF. CDR3 DNA sequence: TGTGCCAGCAGCTCCCCTCGAGCGGGGGGCCTCCTATACAATGAGCAGTTCTTC.

This clonotype was counted at least ten times. This sequence joins TRBV7-9 and TRBJ2-5; D assignment may be TRBD1 or TRBD2 (5 bases each). Trimming shortened V by 1 base and J by 5 bases, and 14 bases separated the two germline ends. The CDR3 has 15 residues. In germline, CDR1 is SEHNR, CDR2 FQNEAQ (reference sequence). CDR3 sequence (DNA): TGTGCCAGCAGCTTAGTCGAGGGGTGGCTGGAGACCCAGTACTTC. Translating gives CASSLVEGWLETQYF.

This clonotype was observed a few times. The chain joins TRBV30 to TRBJ2-2; a weak D match, TRBD2 (5 bases). The V end was cut by 5 bases, the J end by 3 bases, with 22 bases between. The CDR3 length is 17 residues. Per the germline V gene, CDR1 is GTSNPN and CDR2 is SVGIG (reference sequence). This CDR3 is CAWARDSRLVDTGELFF. CDR3 coding DNA: TGTGCCTGGGCTCGGGATAGTCGATTGGTGGACACCGGGGAGCTGTTTTTT.

V gene TRBV24-1 combines with J gene TRBJ2-6; 14 nucleotides line up with TRBD2. Germline CDR1 KGHDR, CDR2 SFDVKD. This CDR3 is built from 18 residues. V was pared by 4 bases and J by 3 bases, with 4 bases of the junction left unmatched. The CDR3 nucleotides read TGTGCCACCAGTGACCCCGGACTAGCGGGAGGTGGGGCCAACGTCCTGACTTTC. It is translated as CATSDPGLAGGGANVLTF.